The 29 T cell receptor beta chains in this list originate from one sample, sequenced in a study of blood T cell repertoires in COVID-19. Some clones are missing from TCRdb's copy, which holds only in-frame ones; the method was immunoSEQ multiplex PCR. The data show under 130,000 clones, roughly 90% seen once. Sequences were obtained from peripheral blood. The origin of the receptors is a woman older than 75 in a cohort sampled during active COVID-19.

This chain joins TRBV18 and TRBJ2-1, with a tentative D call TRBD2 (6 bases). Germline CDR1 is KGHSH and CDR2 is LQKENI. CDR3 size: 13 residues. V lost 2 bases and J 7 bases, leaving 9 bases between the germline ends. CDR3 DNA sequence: TGTGCCAGCTCACCAACCGGGGGAAATGAGCAGTTCTTC. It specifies CASSPTGGNEQFF. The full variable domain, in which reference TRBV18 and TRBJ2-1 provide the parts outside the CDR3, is NAGVMQNPRHLVRRRGQEARLRCSPMKGHSHVYWYRQLPEEGLKFMVYLQKENIIDESGMPKERFSAEFPKEGPSILRIQQVVRGDSAAYFCASSPTGGNEQFFGPGTRLTVL.

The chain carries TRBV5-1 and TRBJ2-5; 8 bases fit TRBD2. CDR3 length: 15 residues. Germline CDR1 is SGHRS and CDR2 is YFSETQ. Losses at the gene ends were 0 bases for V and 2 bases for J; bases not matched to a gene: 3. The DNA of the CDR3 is TGCGCCAGCAGCTTGGCCGGGGGGGCACAAGAGACCCAGTACTTC. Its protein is CASSLAGGAQETQYF. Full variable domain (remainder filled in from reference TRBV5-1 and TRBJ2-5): KAGVTQTPRYLIKTRGQQVTLSCSPISGHRSVSWYQQTPGQGLQFLFEYFSETQRNKGNFPGRFSGRQFSNSRSEMNVSTLELGDSALYLCASSLAGGAQETQYFGPGTRLLVL.

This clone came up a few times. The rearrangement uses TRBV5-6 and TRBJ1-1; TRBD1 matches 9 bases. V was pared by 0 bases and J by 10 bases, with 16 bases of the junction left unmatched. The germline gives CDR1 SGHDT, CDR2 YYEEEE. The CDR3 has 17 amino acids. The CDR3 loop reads CASSLEGQGNLHLGAFF. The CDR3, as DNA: TGTGCCAGCAGCTTGGAGGGACAGGGAAATCTACATCTCGGAGCTTTCTTT.

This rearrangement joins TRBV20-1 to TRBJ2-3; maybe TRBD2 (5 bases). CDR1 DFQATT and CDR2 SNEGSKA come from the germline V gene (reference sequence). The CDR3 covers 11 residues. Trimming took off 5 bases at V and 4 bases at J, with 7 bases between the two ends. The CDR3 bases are TGCAGTGCTCGGACTGCAGATACGCAGTATTTT. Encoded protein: CSARTADTQYF.

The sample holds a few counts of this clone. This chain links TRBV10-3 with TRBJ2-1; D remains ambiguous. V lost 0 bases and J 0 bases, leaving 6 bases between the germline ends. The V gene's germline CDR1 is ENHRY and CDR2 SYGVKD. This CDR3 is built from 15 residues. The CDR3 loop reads CAISESVSSYNEQFF. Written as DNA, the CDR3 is TGTGCCATCAGTGAGTCCGTTAGCTCCTACAATGAGCAGTTCTTC.

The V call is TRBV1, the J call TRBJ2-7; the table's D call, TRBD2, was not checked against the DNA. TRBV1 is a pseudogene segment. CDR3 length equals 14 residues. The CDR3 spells CTSSQVAWEYEQYF. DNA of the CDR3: TGCACCAGCAGCCAAGTCGCCTGGGAGTACGAGCAGTACTTC.

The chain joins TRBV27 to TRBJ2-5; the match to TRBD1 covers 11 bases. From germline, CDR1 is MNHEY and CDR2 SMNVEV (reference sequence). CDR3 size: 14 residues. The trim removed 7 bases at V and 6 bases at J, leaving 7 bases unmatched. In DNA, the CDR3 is TGTGCCAGCACATGGACAGGGGGCGCGAAGACCCAGTACTTC. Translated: CASTWTGGAKTQYF.

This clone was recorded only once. CDR3 sequence: CASSQDQETPQHF. CDR3 coding DNA: TGTGCCAGCAGCCAAGATCAGGAAACCCCCCAGCATTTT. This chain links TRBV4-2 with TRBJ1-5, with D hard to call. The V end was cut by 0 bases, the J end by 10 bases, with 10 bases between. Germline assignment: CDR1 LGHNA and CDR2 YNFKEQ. CDR3 length: 13 amino acids.

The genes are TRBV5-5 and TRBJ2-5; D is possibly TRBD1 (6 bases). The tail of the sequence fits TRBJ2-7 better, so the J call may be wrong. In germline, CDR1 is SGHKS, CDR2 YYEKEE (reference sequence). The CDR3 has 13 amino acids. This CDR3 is CASSLAGVGEQYF. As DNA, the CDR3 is TGTGCCAGCAGCTTGGCAGGGGTTGGCGAGCAGTACTTC.

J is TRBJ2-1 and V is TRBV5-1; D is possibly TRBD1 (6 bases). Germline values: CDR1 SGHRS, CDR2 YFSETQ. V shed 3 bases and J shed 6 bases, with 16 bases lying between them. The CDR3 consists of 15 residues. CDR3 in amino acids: CASSSVSGTFNEQFF. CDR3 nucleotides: TGCGCCAGCAGCTCCGTCTCCGGGACATTCAATGAGCAGTTCTTC. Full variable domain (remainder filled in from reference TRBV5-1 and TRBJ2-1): KAGVTQTPRYLIKTRGQQVTLSCSPISGHRSVSWYQQTPGQGLQFLFEYFSETQRNKGNFPGRFSGRQFSNSRSEMNVSTLELGDSALYLCASSSVSGTFNEQFFGPGTRLTVL.

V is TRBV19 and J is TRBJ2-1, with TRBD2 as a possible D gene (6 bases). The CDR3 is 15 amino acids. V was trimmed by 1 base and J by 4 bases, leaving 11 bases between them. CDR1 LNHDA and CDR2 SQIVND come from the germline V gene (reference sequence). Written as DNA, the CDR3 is TGTGCCAGTAGTATAGGTGGGACTGCTTACAATGAGCAGTTCTTC. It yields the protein CASSIGGTAYNEQFF.

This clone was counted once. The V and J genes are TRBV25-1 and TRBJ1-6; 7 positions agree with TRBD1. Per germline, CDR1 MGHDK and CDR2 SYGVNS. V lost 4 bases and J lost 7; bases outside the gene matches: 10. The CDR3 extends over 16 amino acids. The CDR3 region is CASSARRQGDNSPLHF. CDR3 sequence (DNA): TGTGCCAGCAGTGCCCGAAGACAGGGCGACAATTCACCCCTCCACTTT.

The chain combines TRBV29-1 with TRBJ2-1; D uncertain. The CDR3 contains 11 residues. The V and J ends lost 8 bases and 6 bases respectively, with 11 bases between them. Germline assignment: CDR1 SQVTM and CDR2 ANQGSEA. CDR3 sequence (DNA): TGCAGCATACCCTCGAGCAATGAGCAGTTCTTC. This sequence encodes CSIPSSNEQFF.

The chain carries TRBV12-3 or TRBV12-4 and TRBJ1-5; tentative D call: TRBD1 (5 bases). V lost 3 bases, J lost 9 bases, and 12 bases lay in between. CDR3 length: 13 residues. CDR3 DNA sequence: TGTGCCAGCAGTTTGAGGGACTCGCCGCCCCAGCATTTT. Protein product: CASSLRDSPPQHF.

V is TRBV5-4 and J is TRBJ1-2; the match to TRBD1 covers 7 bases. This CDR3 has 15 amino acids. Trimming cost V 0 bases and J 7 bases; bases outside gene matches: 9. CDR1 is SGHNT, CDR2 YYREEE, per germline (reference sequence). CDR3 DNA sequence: TGTGCCAGCAGCTTGGGCGGCACAGGGGCTGGTGGCTACACCTTC. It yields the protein CASSLGGTGAGGYTF. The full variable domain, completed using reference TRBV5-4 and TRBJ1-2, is ETGVTQSPTHLIKTRGQQVTLRCSSQSGHNTVSWYQQALGQGPQFIFQYYREEENGRGNFPPRFSGLQFPNYSSELNVNALELDDSALYLCASSLGGTGAGGYTFGSGTRLTVV.

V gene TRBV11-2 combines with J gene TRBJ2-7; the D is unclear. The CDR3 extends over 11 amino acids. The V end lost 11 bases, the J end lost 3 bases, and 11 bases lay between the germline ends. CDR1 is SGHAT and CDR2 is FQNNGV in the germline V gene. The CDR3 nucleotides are TGTGCCTCGAGCGCGTTCTACGAGCAGTACTTC. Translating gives CASSAFYEQYF.

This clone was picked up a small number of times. CDR3 coding DNA: TGTGCCAGCAGTCCAAACCCCTTTGAGTCCTACGAGCAGTACTTC. This gives the protein CASSPNPFESYEQYF. The chain uses TRBV7-9 and TRBJ2-7; D ambiguous. The CDR3 is made up of 15 amino acids. The V end lost 6 bases, the J end lost 1 base, and 16 bases lay between the germline ends. Germline assignment: CDR1 SEHNR and CDR2 FQNEAQ (reference sequence).

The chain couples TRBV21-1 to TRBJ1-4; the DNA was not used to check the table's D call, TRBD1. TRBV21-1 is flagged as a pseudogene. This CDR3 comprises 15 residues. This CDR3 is CASSKFGQKNEKLFF. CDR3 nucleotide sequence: TGTGCCAGCAGCAAATTTGGACAGAAGAATGAAAAACTGTTTTTT.

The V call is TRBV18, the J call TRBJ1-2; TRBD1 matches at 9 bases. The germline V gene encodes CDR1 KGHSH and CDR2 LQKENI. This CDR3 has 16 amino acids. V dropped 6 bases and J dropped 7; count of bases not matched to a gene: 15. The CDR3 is CASSLLSGTGKGGYTF. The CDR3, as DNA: TGTGCCAGCTCCTTACTTTCCGGGACAGGGAAAGGTGGCTACACCTTC.

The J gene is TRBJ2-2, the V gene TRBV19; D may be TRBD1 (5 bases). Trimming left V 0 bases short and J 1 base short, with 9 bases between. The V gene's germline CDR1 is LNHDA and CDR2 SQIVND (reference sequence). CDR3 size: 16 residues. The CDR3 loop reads CASSIEGRVNTGELFF. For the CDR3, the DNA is TGTGCCAGTAGTATAGAGGGCAGGGTGAACACCGGGGAGCTGTTTTTT.

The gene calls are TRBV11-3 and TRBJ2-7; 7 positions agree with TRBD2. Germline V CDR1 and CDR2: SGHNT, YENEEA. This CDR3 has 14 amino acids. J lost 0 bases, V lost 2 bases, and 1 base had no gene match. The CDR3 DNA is TGTGCCAGCAGCTTAAGCGGGAACTCCTACGAGCAGTACTTC. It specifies CASSLSGNSYEQYF. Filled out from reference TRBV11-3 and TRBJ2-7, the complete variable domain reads EAGVVQSPRYKIIEKKQPVAFWCNPISGHNTLYWYLQNLGQGPELLIRYENEEAVDDSQLPKDRFSAERLKGVDSTLKIQPAELGDSAVYLCASSLSGNSYEQYFGPGTRLTVT.

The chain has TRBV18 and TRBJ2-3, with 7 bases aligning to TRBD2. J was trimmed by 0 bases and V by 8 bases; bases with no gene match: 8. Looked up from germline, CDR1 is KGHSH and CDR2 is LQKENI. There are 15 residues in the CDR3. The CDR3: CASQTGTTSTDTQYF. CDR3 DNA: TGTGCCAGCCAGACGGGGACTACTAGCACAGATACGCAGTATTTT.

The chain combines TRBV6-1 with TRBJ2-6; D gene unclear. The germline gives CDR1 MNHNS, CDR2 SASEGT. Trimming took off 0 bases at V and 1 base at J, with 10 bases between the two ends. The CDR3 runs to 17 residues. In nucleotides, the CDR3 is TGTGCCAGCAGTGAAGCGCAATTGGCTTCTGGGGCCAACGTCCTGACTTTC. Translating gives CASSEAQLASGANVLTF.

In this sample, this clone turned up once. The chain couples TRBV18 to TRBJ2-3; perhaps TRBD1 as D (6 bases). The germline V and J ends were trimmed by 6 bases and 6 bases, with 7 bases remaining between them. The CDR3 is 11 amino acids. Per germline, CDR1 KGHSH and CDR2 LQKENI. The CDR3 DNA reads TGTGCCAGCTCTCAGGGGGATACGCAGTATTTT. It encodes CASSQGDTQYF.

In DNA, the CDR3 is TGCGCCAGCAGGGACAGGGGCCGAACAACTAATGAAAAACTGTTTTTT. This sequence encodes CASRDRGRTTNEKLFF. V gene TRBV10-2 combines with J gene TRBJ1-4; 9 nucleotides align to TRBD1. V lost 6 bases, J lost 0 bases, and 5 bases stayed unmatched. CDR1 and CDR2 from the germline V gene are WSHSY and SAAADI. The CDR3 sequence is 16 residues long.

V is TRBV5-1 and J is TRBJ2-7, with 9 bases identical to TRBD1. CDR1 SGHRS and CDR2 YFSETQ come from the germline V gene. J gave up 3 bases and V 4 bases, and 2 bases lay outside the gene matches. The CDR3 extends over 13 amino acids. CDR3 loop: CASSQDRGYEQYF. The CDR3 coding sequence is TGCGCCAGCAGCCAGGACAGGGGCTACGAGCAGTACTTC. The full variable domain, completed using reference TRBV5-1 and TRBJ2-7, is KAGVTQTPRYLIKTRGQQVTLSCSPISGHRSVSWYQQTPGQGLQFLFEYFSETQRNKGNFPGRFSGRQFSNSRSEMNVSTLELGDSALYLCASSQDRGYEQYFGPGTRLTVT.

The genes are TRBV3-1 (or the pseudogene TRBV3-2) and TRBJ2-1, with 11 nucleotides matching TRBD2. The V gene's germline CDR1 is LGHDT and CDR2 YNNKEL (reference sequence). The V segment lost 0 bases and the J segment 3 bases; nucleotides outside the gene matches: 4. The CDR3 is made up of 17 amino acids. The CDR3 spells CASSQEGLAAHYNEQFF. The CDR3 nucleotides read TGTGCCAGCAGCCAAGAGGGACTAGCGGCCCACTACAATGAGCAGTTCTTC.

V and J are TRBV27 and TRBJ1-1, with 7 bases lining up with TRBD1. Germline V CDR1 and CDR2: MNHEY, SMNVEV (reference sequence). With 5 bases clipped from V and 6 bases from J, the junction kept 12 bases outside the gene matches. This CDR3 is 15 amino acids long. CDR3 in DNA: TGTGCCAGCAGTCCCGGGACAGCCCGAACCGCTGAAGCTTTCTTT. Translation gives CASSPGTARTAEAFF.

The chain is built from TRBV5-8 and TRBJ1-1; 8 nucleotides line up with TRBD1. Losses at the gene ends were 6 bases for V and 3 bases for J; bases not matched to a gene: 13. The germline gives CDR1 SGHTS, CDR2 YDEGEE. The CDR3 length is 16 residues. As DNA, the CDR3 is TGTGCCAGCACCTCACCTCGACAGGGGCGCGACACTGAAGCTTTCTTT. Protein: CASTSPRQGRDTEAFF.